Following are 7 T cell receptor beta chains from one sample sequenced in a study of blood T cell repertoires in COVID-19. Assay used: immunoSEQ multiplex PCR; TCRdb lists only in-frame clones, some missing. The sample yields a few hundred thousand clones, approximately 78% seen once. The sequenced sample consisted of PBMCs or T cells enriched from blood (not recorded which). Receptors were obtained from a man in his forties who had recovered from COVID-19.

The V gene is TRBV5-6, the J gene TRBJ1-6; D perhaps matches TRBD1 (6 bases). The CDR3 loop spans 16 amino acids. V was trimmed by 4 bases and J by 6 bases, leaving 17 bases between them. Germline CDR1 reads SGHDT; CDR2 reads YYEEEE. The CDR3 spells CASSPKGQFFNSPLHF. CDR3 sequence (DNA): TGTGCCAGCAGCCCTAAAGGACAGTTTTTTAATTCACCCCTCCACTTT.

The rearrangement uses TRBV6-5 and TRBJ2-5, with TRBD2 matching over 10 bases. Germline V CDR1 and CDR2: MNHEY, SVGAGI. The CDR3 has 15 residues. With V trimmed by 2 bases and J by 1 base, 1 base remained unmatched. The CDR3: CASSYTSGIQETQYF. Here the CDR3 DNA reads TGTGCCAGCAGTTACACTAGCGGGATCCAAGAGACCCAGTACTTC.

V and J are TRBV6-5 and TRBJ1-5, with TRBD1 as a possible D gene (6 bases). The CDR3 spans 15 residues. The V end was cut by 4 bases, the J end by 1 base, with 11 bases between. Germline CDR1 is MNHEY and CDR2 is SVGAGI. CDR3 coding DNA: TGTGCCAGCAGTTTATCGGACAGAAGCAATCAGCCCCAGCATTTT. Protein sequence: CASSLSDRSNQPQHF.

This clone was detected only once. CDR3 protein: CASSSNPGGFYNEQFF. In nucleotides, the CDR3 is TGCGCCAGCAGCTCAAATCCGGGGGGCTTCTACAATGAGCAGTTCTTC. The chain recombines TRBV5-1 with TRBJ2-1, with D possibly TRBD2 on 7 matching bases. The CDR3 loop spans 16 amino acids. Trimming pared 3 bases from V and 3 bases from J, leaving 16 bases between. Looked up from germline, CDR1 is SGHRS and CDR2 is YFSETQ.

V is TRBV5-8 and J is TRBJ2-1, with D possibly being TRBD1 (5 bases). From germline, CDR1 is SGHTS and CDR2 YDEGEE. V lost 4 bases to trimming and J lost 4 bases, with 12 bases between them. The CDR3 is 14 amino acids. The CDR3 region has the DNA TGTGCCAGCAGCGATTTTAGGGGATACAATGAGCAGTTCTTC. It encodes CASSDFRGYNEQFF.

The chain employs TRBV2 and TRBJ1-5; D is possibly TRBD1 (6 bases). This CDR3 comprises 14 residues. V lost 5 bases and J lost 7, with 15 bases in between. CDR1 is SNHLY and CDR2 is FYNNEI in the germline V gene. CDR3 in amino acids: CASSYGQIGQPQHF. The CDR3 DNA reads TGTGCCAGCAGTTACGGACAGATCGGGCAGCCCCAGCATTTT.

This clone was seen only once. V and J are TRBV5-4 and TRBJ2-3, with TRBD2 matching over 8 bases. The germline gives CDR1 SGHNT, CDR2 YYREEE (reference sequence). This CDR3 is built from 15 residues. V shed 2 bases and J 5 bases; nucleotides not matched to a gene: 7. The CDR3 DNA is TGTGCCAGCAGCTTTCCGGGGGGGGGCCAAGATACGCAGTATTTT. Protein product: CASSFPGGGQDTQYF.